The TCR beta chain described here comes from a study of cytomegalovirus exposure and HLA in healthy donors. Study information: HLA-typed donors contributed some 77 million unique TCRs, which were held in an early data release.

The CDR3 covers 17 residues. With 0 bases removed from V and 1 base from J, the gap between germline ends came to 15 bases. The germline CDR1 and CDR2 sequences are WNHNN and SYGVQD (reference sequence). The PCR employed 60 Vbeta primers together with 13 Jbeta primers. Generated by immunoSEQ multiplex PCR, the TCRdb table keeps only in-frame clones and is missing some. Of about 89,000 clones listed, 67% are singletons. The receptor comes from a man aged 30 to 45 in good health and CMV-seronegative. The gene calls are TRBV10-1 and TRBJ2-5; TRBD2 is a possible D gene (6 bases). Sequencing was carried out using PBMCs. The CDR3 DNA reads TGCGCCAGCAGTGAGTCGAGAGGGGAGGTCGGCCAAGAGACCCAGTACTTC. Translation gives CASSESRGEVGQETQYF.